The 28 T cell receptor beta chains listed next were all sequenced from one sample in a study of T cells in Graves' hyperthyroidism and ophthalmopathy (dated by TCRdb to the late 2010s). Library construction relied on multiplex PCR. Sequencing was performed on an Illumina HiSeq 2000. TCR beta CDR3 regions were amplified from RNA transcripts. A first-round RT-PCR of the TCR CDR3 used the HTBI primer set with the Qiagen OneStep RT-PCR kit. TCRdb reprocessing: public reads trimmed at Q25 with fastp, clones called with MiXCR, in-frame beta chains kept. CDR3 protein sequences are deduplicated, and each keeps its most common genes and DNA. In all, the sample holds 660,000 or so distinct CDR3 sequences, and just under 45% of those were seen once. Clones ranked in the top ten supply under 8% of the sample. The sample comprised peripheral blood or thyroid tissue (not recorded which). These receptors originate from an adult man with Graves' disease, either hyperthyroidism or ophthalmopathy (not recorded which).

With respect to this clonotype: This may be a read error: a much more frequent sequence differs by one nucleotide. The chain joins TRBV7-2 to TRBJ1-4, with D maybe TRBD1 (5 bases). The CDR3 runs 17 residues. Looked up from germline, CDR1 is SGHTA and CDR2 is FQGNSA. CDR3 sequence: CANSLNRGPTWPSELFF. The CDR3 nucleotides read TGTGCCAACAGCTTAAATCGGGGACCAACGTGGCCTTCGGAACTGTTTTTT.

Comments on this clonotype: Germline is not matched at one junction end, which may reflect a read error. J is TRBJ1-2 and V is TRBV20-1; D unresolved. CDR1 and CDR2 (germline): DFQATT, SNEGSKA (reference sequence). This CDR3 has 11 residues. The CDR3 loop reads CSPSANYGYTF. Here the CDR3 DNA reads TGCAGTCCTAGCGCTAACTATGGCTACACCTTC.

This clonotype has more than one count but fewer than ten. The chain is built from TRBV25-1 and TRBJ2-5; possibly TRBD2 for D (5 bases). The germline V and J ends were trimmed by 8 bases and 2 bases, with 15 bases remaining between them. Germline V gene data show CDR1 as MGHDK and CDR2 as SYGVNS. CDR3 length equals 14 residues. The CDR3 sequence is CASSPGLGQETQYF. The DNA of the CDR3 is TGTGCCAGCTCTCCAGGACTCGGTCAAGAGACCCAGTACTTC.

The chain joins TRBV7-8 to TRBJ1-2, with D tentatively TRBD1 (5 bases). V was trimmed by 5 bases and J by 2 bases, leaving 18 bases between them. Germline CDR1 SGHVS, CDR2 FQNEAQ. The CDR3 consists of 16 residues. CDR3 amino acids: CASSPDGGPPNYGYTF. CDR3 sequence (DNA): TGTGCCAGCAGCCCCGATGGGGGTCCTCCCAACTATGGCTACACCTTC.

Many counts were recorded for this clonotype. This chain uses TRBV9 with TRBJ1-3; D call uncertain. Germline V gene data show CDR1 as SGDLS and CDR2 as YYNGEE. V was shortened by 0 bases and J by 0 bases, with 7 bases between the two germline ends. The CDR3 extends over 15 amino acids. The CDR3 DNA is TGTGCCAGCAGCGTAGGAGCCGTCTCTGGAAACACCATATATTTT. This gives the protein CASSVGAVSGNTIYF.

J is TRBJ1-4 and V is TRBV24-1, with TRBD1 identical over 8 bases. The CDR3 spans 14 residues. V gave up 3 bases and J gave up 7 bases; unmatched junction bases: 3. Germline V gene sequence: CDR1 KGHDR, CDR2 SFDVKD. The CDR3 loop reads CATSDPGTGEKLFF. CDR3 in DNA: TGTGCCACCAGTGATCCCGGGACAGGTGAAAAACTGTTTTTT.

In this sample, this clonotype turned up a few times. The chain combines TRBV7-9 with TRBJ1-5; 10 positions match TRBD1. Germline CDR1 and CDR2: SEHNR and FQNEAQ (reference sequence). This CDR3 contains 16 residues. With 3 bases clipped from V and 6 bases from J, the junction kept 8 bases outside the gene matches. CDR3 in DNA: TGTGCCAGCAGCTTGGGGTCCGGGACAGGGGTTCAGCCCCAGCATTTT. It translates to CASSLGSGTGVQPQHF.

In nucleotides, the CDR3 is TGCAGCTTGGAGGTTGGGATTTACGAGCAGTACTTC. Translation gives CSLEVGIYEQYF. This rearrangement joins TRBV20-1 to TRBJ2-7; tentatively, D is TRBD2 (5 bases). Germline V gives CDR1 DFQATT, CDR2 SNEGSKA (reference sequence). This CDR3 has 12 amino acids.

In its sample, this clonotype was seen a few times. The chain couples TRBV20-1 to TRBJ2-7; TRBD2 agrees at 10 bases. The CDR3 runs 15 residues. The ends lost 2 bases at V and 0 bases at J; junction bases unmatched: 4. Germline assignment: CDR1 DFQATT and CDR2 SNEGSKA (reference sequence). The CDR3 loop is CSARLEREGSYEQYF. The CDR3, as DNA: TGCAGTGCTAGATTAGAGCGGGAGGGCTCCTACGAGCAGTACTTC.

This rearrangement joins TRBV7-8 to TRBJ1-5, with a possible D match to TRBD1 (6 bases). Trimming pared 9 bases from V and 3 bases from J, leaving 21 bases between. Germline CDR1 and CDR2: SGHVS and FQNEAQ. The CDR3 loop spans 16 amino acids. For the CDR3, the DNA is TGTGCCAGTAGTATAGGAGTGAACAGGGCCAATCAGCCCCAGCATTTT. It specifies CASSIGVNRANQPQHF.

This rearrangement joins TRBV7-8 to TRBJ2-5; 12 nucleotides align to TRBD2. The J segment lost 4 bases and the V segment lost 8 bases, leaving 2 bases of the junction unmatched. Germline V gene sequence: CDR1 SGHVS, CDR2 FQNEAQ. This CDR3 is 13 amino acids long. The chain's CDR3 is CASGLAGIETQYF. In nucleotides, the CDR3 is TGTGCCAGCGGACTAGCGGGGATAGAGACCCAGTACTTC.

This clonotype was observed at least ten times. DNA of the CDR3: TGTGCCACCAGTGATTCCGGACGGGACCAAGAGACCCAGTACTTC. It codes for CATSDSGRDQETQYF. The chain links TRBV24-1 to TRBJ2-5; no firm D call. The length of the CDR3 is 15 residues. From germline, CDR1 is KGHDR and CDR2 SFDVKD. Between the trimmed V and J ends, which lost 2 bases and 0 bases, there was a span of 9 bases.

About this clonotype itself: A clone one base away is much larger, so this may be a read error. CDR3 loop: CASSSRQGTGELFF. DNA for the CDR3: TGTGCCAGCAGTTCCCGACAGGGCACCGGGGAGCTGTTTTTT. The rearrangement joins TRBV6-5 to TRBJ2-2; 7 bases are a match to TRBD1. Looked up from germline, CDR1 is MNHEY and CDR2 is SVGAGI. The ends lost 4 bases at V and 4 bases at J; junction bases unmatched: 3. This CDR3 contains 14 residues.

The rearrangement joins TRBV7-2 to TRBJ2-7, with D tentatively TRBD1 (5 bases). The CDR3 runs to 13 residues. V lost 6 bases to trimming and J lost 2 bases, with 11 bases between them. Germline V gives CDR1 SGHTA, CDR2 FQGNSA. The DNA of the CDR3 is TGTGCCAGCAGTTCAGACAGTCCCTACGAGCAGTACTTC. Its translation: CASSSDSPYEQYF.

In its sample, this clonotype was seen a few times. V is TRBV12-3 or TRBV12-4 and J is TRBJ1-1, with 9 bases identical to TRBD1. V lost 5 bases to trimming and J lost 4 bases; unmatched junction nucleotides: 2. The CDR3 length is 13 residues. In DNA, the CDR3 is TGTGCCAGCAGTGGACAGGGGTTCACTGAAGCTTTCTTT. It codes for CASSGQGFTEAFF.

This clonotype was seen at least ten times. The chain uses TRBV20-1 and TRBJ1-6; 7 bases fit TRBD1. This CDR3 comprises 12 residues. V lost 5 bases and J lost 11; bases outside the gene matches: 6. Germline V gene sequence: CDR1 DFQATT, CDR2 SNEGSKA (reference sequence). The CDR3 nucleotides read TGCAGTGCTTGGACAGGTCCTCCACCCCTCCACTTT. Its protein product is CSAWTGPPPLHF.

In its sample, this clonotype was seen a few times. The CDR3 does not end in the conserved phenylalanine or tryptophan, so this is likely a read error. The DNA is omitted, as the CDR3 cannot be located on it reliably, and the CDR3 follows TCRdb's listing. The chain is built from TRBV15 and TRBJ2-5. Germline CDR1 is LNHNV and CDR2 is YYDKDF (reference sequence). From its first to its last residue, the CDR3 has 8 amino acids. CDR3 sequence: CATSRDVP.

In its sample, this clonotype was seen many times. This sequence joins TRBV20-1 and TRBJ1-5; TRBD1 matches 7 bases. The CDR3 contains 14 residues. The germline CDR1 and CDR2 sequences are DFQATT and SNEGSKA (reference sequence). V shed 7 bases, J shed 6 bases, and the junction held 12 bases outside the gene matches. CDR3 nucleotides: TGCAGTGTTTGGGCAGGGGGTCGCAGTCAGCCCCAGCATTTT. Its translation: CSVWAGGRSQPQHF.

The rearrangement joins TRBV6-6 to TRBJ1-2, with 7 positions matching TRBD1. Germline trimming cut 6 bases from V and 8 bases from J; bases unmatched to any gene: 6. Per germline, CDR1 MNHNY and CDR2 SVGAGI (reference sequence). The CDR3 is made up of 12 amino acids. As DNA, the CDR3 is TGTGCCAGCAGCTTAAGGGGGCAAGGCTACACCTTC. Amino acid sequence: CASSLRGQGYTF.

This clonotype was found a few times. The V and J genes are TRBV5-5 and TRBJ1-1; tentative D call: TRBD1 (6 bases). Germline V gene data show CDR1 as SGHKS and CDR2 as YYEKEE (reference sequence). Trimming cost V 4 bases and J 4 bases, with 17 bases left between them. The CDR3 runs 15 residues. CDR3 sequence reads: CASSPGEGWGTEAFF. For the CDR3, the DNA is TGTGCCAGCAGCCCAGGGGAGGGGTGGGGCACTGAAGCTTTCTTT.

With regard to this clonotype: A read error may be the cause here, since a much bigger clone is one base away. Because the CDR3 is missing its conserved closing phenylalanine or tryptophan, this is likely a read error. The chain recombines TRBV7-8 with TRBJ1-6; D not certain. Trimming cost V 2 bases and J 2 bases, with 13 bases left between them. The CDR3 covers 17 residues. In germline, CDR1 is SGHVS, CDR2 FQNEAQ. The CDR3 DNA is TGTGCCAGCAGCTTAAGGCTTCAGGCAACCTATAATTCACCCCTCCACCTT. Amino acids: CASSLRLQATYNSPLHL.

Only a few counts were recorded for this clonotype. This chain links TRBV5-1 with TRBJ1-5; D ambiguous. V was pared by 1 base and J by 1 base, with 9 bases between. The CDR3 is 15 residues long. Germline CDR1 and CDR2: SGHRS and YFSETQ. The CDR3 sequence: CASSLTSGSNQPQHF. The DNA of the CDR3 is TGCGCCAGCAGCTTGACTTCCGGGAGCAATCAGCCCCAGCATTTT.

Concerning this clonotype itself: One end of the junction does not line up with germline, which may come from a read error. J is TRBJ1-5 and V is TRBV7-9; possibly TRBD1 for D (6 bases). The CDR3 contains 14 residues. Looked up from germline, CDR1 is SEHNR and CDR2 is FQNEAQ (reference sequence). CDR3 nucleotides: TGTGCCAGTAGCTTCCGGGGGGCCGGTCAGCCCCAGCATTTT. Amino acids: CASSFRGAGQPQHF. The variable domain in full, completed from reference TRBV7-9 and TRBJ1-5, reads DTGVSQNPRHKITKRGQNVTFRCDPISEHNRLYWYRQTLGQGPEFLTYFQNEAQLEKSRLLSDRFSAERPKGSFSTLEIQRTEQGDSAMYLCASSFRGAGQPQHFGDGTRLSIL.

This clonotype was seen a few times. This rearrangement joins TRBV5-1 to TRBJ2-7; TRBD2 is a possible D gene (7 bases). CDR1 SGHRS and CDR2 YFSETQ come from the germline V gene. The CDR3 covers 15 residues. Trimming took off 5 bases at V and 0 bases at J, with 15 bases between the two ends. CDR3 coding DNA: TGCGCCAGCAGTTTGCGGGGGCTCAGCTCCTACGAGCAGTACTTC. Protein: CASSLRGLSSYEQYF. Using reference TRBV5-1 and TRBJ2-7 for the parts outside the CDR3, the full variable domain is KAGVTQTPRYLIKTRGQQVTLSCSPISGHRSVSWYQQTPGQGLQFLFEYFSETQRNKGNFPGRFSGRQFSNSRSEMNVSTLELGDSALYLCASSLRGLSSYEQYFGPGTRLTVT.

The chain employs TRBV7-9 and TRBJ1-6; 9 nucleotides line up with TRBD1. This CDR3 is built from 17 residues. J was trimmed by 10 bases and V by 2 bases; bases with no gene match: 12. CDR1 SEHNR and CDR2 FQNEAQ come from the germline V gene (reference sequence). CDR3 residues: CASSLHGLQGAGSPLHF. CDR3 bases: TGTGCCAGCAGCTTACACGGCCTACAGGGGGCTGGATCACCCCTCCACTTT.

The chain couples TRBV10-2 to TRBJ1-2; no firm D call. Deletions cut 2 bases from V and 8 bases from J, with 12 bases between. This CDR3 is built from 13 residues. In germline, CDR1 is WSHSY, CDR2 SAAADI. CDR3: CASSEPSGRGYTF. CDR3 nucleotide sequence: TGCGCCAGCAGTGAGCCTAGCGGGAGGGGCTACACCTTC.

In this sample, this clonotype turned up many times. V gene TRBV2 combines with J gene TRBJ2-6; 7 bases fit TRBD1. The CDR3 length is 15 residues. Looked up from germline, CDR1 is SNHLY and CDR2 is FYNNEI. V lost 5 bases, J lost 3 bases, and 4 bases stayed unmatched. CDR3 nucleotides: TGTGCCAGCAGTCGAGACAGGGTTGGGGCCAACGTCCTGACTTTC. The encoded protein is CASSRDRVGANVLTF. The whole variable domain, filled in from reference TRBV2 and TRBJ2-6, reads EPEVTQTPSHQVTQMGQEVILRCVPISNHLYFYWYRQILGQKVEFLVSFYNNEISEKSEIFDDQFSVERPDGSNFTLKIRSTKLEDSAMYFCASSRDRVGANVLTFGAGSRLTVL.

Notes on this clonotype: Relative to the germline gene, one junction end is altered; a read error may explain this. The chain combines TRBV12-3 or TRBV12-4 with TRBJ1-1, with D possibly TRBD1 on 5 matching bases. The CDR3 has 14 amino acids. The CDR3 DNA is TGTGCCAGCAGTCACCCGGGGGAGAACGCTGAAGCTTTCTTT. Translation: CASSHPGENAEAFF.